Listed below are T cell receptor beta chains from one sample, sequenced in a study of blood T cell repertoires in COVID-19. Measured with immunoSEQ multiplex PCR; TCRdb has only the in-frame clones, and not every one. The table includes around 500,000 clones, 75% to 90% detected once. The sample consisted of peripheral blood. The receptors originated from a human donor in a cohort sampled during active COVID-19. CDR3s include the opening cysteine and the closing phenylalanine or tryptophan. Fields, in order: CDR3 protein, CDR3 DNA, clone size, CDR3 length, J gene, D gene, V gene. The D gene is left open where the match is weak. Expanded clones are given a class, and other clones once, few, many or no size at all.

CASSPPQVGSGNTIYF,TGTGCCAGCTCACCACCGCAGGTTGGGTCTGGAAACACCATATATTTT,NA,16,TRBJ1-3,NA,TRBV18
CAISGPGNTEAFF,TGTGCCATCAGTGGCCCGGGGAACACTGAAGCTTTCTTT,NA,13,TRBJ1-1,NA,TRBV10-3
CASSGGAGGAMYEQYF,TGTGCCAGCAGCGGGGGGGCAGGGGGCGCCATGTACGAGCAGTACTTC,once,16,TRBJ2-7,NA,TRBV5-8
CASSLGQLWGTDTQYF,TGTGCCAGCAGCTTGGGACAGCTTTGGGGTACAGATACGCAGTATTTT,NA,16,TRBJ2-3,NA,TRBV5-8
CASSSRTGINEKLFF,TGTGCCAGCAGTTCCCGGACAGGTATCAATGAAAAACTGTTTTTT,NA,15,TRBJ1-4,TRBD1,TRBV6-5
CSAETSSYNEQFF,TGCAGCGCCGAGACTAGCTCGTACAATGAGCAGTTCTTC,NA,13,TRBJ2-1,TRBD2,TRBV29-1
CASSLLGGPGNEQFF,TGTGCCAGCAGCTTATTGGGAGGGCCGGGGAATGAGCAGTTCTTC,NA,15,TRBJ2-1,TRBD2,TRBV13
CASSFRRDRGLGPIPGYTF,TGCGCCAGCAGCTTTAGAAGGGACAGGGGGCTCGGCCCCATACCTGGCTACACCTTC,once,19,TRBJ1-2,TRBD1,TRBV5-1
CASSPTIGLGSYEQYF,TGCGCCAGCAGCCCCACCATAGGACTAGGGTCCTACGAGCAGTACTTC,NA,16,TRBJ2-7,TRBD2,TRBV4-3
CASSLVSVTEAFF,TGTGCCAGCAGCTTAGTTAGTGTCACTGAAGCTTTCTTT,NA,13,TRBJ1-1,NA,TRBV7-9
CASSSQGASDTEAFF,TGTGCCAGCAGCTCACAGGGGGCGAGCGACACTGAAGCTTTCTTT,NA,15,TRBJ1-1,TRBD1,TRBV5-4
CASSQRLAGEGSTDTQYF,TGTGCCAGCAGCCAAAGGCTAGCGGGAGAGGGGAGTACAGATACGCAGTATTTT,few,18,TRBJ2-3,TRBD2,TRBV4-2
CASSPSGSLNNEQFF,TGTGCCAGCAGCCCCAGCGGGAGTTTGAACAATGAGCAGTTCTTC,NA,15,TRBJ2-1,TRBD2,TRBV7-2
CASSLGGQADTQYF,TGTGCCAGCAGCTTGGGTGGACAGGCAGATACGCAGTATTTT,once,14,TRBJ2-3,TRBD1,TRBV11-1
CASSLGPRTGELFF,TGTGCCAGCAGCTTAGGCCCGCGCACCGGGGAGCTGTTTTTT,NA,14,TRBJ2-2,NA,TRBV7-2
CAWSIEGSGNTIYF,TGTGCCTGGAGTATCGAGGGATCTGGAAACACCATATATTTT,few,14,TRBJ1-3,NA,TRBV30
CASSQLVATNTGELFF,TGTGCCAGCAGCCAACTTGTAGCGACGAACACCGGGGAGCTGTTTTTT,NA,16,TRBJ2-2,NA,TRBV3-1/TRBV3-2
CATRQDPDTQYF,TGTGCCACCCGACAGGACCCAGATACGCAGTATTTT,NA,12,TRBJ2-3,NA,TRBV6-5
CASSHDTSYEQYF,TGTGCCAGCAGCCACGACACCTCCTACGAGCAGTACTTC,NA,13,TRBJ2-7,NA,TRBV5-4
CASSLNPGGSTEAFF,TGTGCCAGCAGCTTAAACCCAGGGGGAAGCACTGAAGCTTTCTTT,few,15,TRBJ1-1,TRBD1,TRBV7-3
CASSFVEGHEQYF,TGTGCCAGCAGTTTCGTCGAGGGCCACGAGCAGTACTTC,NA,13,TRBJ2-7,NA,TRBV12-3/TRBV12-4
CASSLGRGVRTF,TGTGCCAGCAGCTTAGGAAGGGGCGTCCGCACCTTC,NA,12,TRBJ1-2,NA,TRBV11-3
CASSFTGGPTYEQYF,TGTGCCAGTAGTTTCACAGGGGGTCCAACCTACGAGCAGTACTTC,NA,15,TRBJ2-7,TRBD1,TRBV19
CASSVGGATMNTEAFF,TGTGCCAGCAGTGTCGGGGGAGCTACCATGAACACTGAAGCTTTCTTT,NA,16,TRBJ1-1,NA,TRBV6-2/TRBV6-3
CASSLSIPEGEQYF,TGTGCCAGCAGCTTGTCCATCCCCGAGGGCGAGCAGTACTTC,NA,14,TRBJ2-7,NA,TRBV5-6
CASSGPGSHSPDTQYF,TGTGCCAGCAGCGGCCCGGGGAGCCACAGCCCAGATACGCAGTATTTT,once,16,TRBJ2-3,NA,TRBV9
CSLEEGTDTQYF,TGCAGCCTTGAGGAGGGAACAGATACGCAGTATTTT,NA,12,TRBJ2-3,NA,TRBV29-1
CATSDTPGQGADTEAFF,TGTGCCACCAGTGATACACCGGGACAGGGGGCGGACACTGAAGCTTTCTTT,NA,17,TRBJ1-1,TRBD1,TRBV24-1
CASRLGPSPGNTIYF,TGTGCCAGCAGGTTGGGGCCTTCCCCTGGAAACACCATATATTTT,few,15,TRBJ1-3,NA,TRBV28
CASSLEGYEQYF,TGTGCCAGCAGTTTGGAGGGCTACGAGCAGTACTTC,NA,12,TRBJ2-7,NA,TRBV12-3/TRBV12-4
CAISESNSGGLDEQYF,TGTGCCATCAGTGAGTCGAATAGCGGGGGCTTGGACGAGCAGTACTTC,NA,16,TRBJ2-7,TRBD2,TRBV10-3
CASSQDLFSPGEQYF,TGTGCCAGCAGCCAAGATCTTTTTTCCCCGGGCGAGCAGTACTTC,NA,15,TRBJ2-7,NA,TRBV3-1/TRBV3-2
CAWGVPGLADNEQFF,TGTGCCTGGGGGGTTCCGGGACTAGCGGACAATGAGCAGTTCTTC,NA,15,TRBJ2-1,TRBD2,TRBV30
CASSPPQIPRDEQFF,TGTGCCAGCAGCCCTCCCCAGATACCCAGGGATGAGCAGTTCTTC,NA,15,TRBJ2-1,NA,TRBV9
CASSARQDAGANVLTF,TGTGCCAGCTCAGCGAGACAGGACGCTGGGGCCAACGTCCTGACTTTC,once,16,TRBJ2-6,NA,TRBV18
CAISEFFRTGDTGELFF,TGTGCCATCAGTGAGTTCTTCAGAACAGGGGACACCGGGGAGCTGTTTTTT,NA,17,TRBJ2-2,TRBD1,TRBV10-3
CASSPLARASYNEQFF,TGTGCCAGCAGCCCCCTCGCCAGGGCGTCCTACAATGAGCAGTTCTTC,NA,16,TRBJ2-1,NA,TRBV7-2
CASSDGTGRKTQYF,TGTGCCAGCAGCGACGGGACAGGACGAAAGACCCAGTACTTC,NA,14,TRBJ2-5,TRBD1,TRBV7-2
CATGTGTSYEQYF,TGTGCCACCGGGACAGGGACCTCCTACGAGCAGTACTTC,NA,13,TRBJ2-7,TRBD1,TRBV10-3
CASSGQPSGNTIYF,TGTGCCAGCAGTGGACAGCCCTCTGGAAACACCATATATTTT,NA,14,TRBJ1-3,NA,TRBV2
CASSYSREQYF,TGTGCCAGCAGCTACAGTCGCGAGCAGTACTTC,NA,11,TRBJ2-7,NA,TRBV5-6
CASSLAGQTYGYTF,TGCGCCAGCAGCTTGGCCGGACAAACCTATGGCTACACCTTC,NA,14,TRBJ1-2,NA,TRBV5-1
CASSPWDNPNYGYTF,TGTGCCAGCTCACCATGGGACAATCCGAACTATGGCTACACCTTC,NA,15,TRBJ1-2,NA,TRBV18
CASNSLRGYTF,TGTGCCAGCAACTCCCTGCGTGGCTACACCTTC,NA,11,TRBJ1-2,NA,TRBV6-6
CASSPSPPGLASRSSYEQYF,TGCGCCAGCAGCCCTTCTCCCCCGGGACTAGCCTCTAGGAGCTCCTACGAGCAGTACTTC,NA,20,TRBJ2-7,TRBD2,TRBV5-1
CASSLPGGYSNQPQHF,TGTGCCAGCAGTTTGCCTGGGGGCTATAGCAATCAGCCCCAGCATTTT,NA,16,TRBJ1-5,NA,TRBV28
CASSIDGWSGYTF,TGTGCCAGTAGTATAGATGGGTGGAGTGGCTACACCTTC,NA,13,TRBJ1-2,NA,TRBV19
CASSYSNSPRGAFF,TGTGCCAGCAGTTACTCGAACTCGCCCCGCGGGGCTTTCTTT,NA,14,TRBJ1-1,NA,TRBV6-5
CASSQLLYGYTF,TGTGCCAGCAGTCAACTCCTCTATGGCTACACCTTC,NA,12,TRBJ1-2,NA,TRBV28
CASRLAGTNTGELFF,TGTGCCAGCCGGTTAGCGGGGACGAACACCGGGGAGCTGTTTTTT,NA,15,TRBJ2-2,TRBD2,TRBV18
CASSYPTGGGYGYTF,TGTGCCAGCAGTTACCCGACAGGGGGAGGGTATGGCTACACCTTC,NA,15,TRBJ1-2,TRBD1,TRBV28
CASSYSRQGNYGYTF,TGTGCCAGCAGTTACTCAAGGCAGGGCAACTATGGCTACACCTTC,few,15,TRBJ1-2,NA,TRBV6-2/TRBV6-3
CASSLGAGRGTDTQYF,TGCGCCAGCAGCTTGGGGGCGGGACGCGGCACAGATACGCAGTATTTT,NA,16,TRBJ2-3,NA,TRBV5-1
CASRAKGETRNTGELFF,TGTGCCAGTAGGGCCAAAGGGGAGACTAGGAACACCGGGGAGCTGTTTTTT,NA,17,TRBJ2-2,NA,TRBV19
CASSSTRTSGSNNEQFF,TGTGCCAGCAGCTCTACAAGGACTAGCGGGAGTAATAATGAGCAGTTCTTC,NA,17,TRBJ2-1,TRBD2,TRBV3-1/TRBV3-2
CASSLDRGTDTQYF,TGTGCCAGCAGCCTCGACAGGGGCACAGATACGCAGTATTTT,NA,14,TRBJ2-3,TRBD1,TRBV6-5
CASSIRTGQRPSPLHF,TGTGCCAGCAGCATTCGGACCGGACAGCGACCATCACCCCTCCACTTT,NA,16,TRBJ1-6,NA,TRBV5-6
CASSLGQGWQPQHF,TGTGCCAGCAGTTTGGGACAGGGGTGGCAGCCCCAGCATTTT,NA,14,TRBJ1-5,TRBD1,TRBV28
CAWRINRDTEAFF,TGTGCCTGGAGGATCAACAGGGACACTGAAGCTTTCTTT,NA,13,TRBJ1-1,NA,TRBV30
CASMGWATGIGTGELFF,TGTGCCAGCATGGGGTGGGCAACAGGGATAGGGACCGGGGAGCTGTTTTTT,NA,17,TRBJ2-2,NA,TRBV27